This TCR beta chain came from a study of T cells after yellow fever vaccination. For the study at large: Libraries from low-cell-number fractions were prepared with the SMART-Seq v4 Ultra Low Input RNA kit.

Study observations and caveats: Abundant clonotypes from the bulk population could contaminate FACS-sorted repertoires.

Turning to this clonotype: Its specificity is not known.

Generation of TCR cDNA used 5'RACE template switching (which added a universal primer site and UMIs). TCRdb re-derived calls from the 5' RACE reads in MiXCR, one entry per CDR3 protein. The sample has about 400,000 distinct CDR3 sequences; under 7.5% are singletons. The material was PBMCs, obtained 5 days after the yellow fever booster vaccination. The receptor was derived from a man younger than 45 who received the YFV17D yellow fever vaccine.

Written as DNA, the CDR3 is TGTGCCATCAGGCAATCGGGACAGCCGAACACTGAAGCTTTCTTT. Translated: CAIRQSGQPNTEAFF. This chain connects TRBV10-3 to TRBJ1-1, with TRBD1 matching over 7 bases. J was trimmed by 1 base and V by 6 bases; bases with no gene match: 8. From germline, CDR1 is ENHRY and CDR2 SYGVKD. CDR3 length: 15 amino acids.